This is a list of T cell receptor beta chains from one sample in a study of blood T cell repertoires in COVID-19. The assay was immunoSEQ multiplex PCR, and TCRdb's table has in-frame clones only and misses some. Of about 170,000 clones listed, around 80% are singletons. Sequenced sample: PBMCs or T cells enriched from blood (not recorded which). These receptor sequences come from a woman in her 70s in a cohort exposed to, infected with or recovered from COVID-19 (not recorded which). CDR3s include the opening cysteine and the closing phenylalanine or tryptophan. The D gene is left open where the match is weak. Size is omitted from some rows. Given values are once, few, many or a class for expanded clones.

clone size | J gene | D gene | V gene | CDR3 DNA | CDR3 protein
- | TRBJ1-3 | - | TRBV5-4 | TGTGCCAGCAGCCAAGGACTGCTCTCTGGAAACACCATATATTTT | CASSQGLLSGNTIYF
- | TRBJ1-1 | - | TRBV5-8 | TGTGCCAGCACTGGACAGTACACTGAAGCTTTCTTT | CASTGQYTEAFF
few | TRBJ1-2 | - | TRBV14 | TGTGCCAGCAGCCAATCCAGGTCTACCTATGGCTACACCTTC | CASSQSRSTYGYTF
- | TRBJ2-5 | - | TRBV5-1 | TGCGCCAGCAGCTCGGACAGTGGCCAAGAGACCCAGTACTTC | CASSSDSGQETQYF
- | TRBJ1-1 | - | TRBV19 | TGTGCCAGTAGTATATCCCAGGGGATGAACACTGAAGCTTTCTTT | CASSISQGMNTEAFF
- | TRBJ2-1 | - | TRBV7-2 | TGTGCCAGCAGCTTAGGGCTAGCCACCTACAATGAGCAGTTCTTC | CASSLGLATYNEQFF
- | TRBJ1-1 | - | TRBV28 | TGTGCCAGCAGTTTCCCTCAGTTCACTGAAGCTTTCTTT | CASSFPQFTEAFF
- | TRBJ2-5 | - | TRBV5-1 | TGCGCCAGCAGCTCCAGGACAAACCAAGAGACCCAGTACTTC | CASSSRTNQETQYF
- | TRBJ2-7 | - | TRBV6-5 | TGTGCCAGCAGTGACTCCGGAGGATATTACGAGCAGTACTTC | CASSDSGGYYEQYF
- | TRBJ1-3 | - | TRBV18 | TGTGCCAGCTCACCCACCGGAGCCTCTGGAAACACCATATATTTT | CASSPTGASGNTIYF
- | TRBJ1-4 | TRBD1 | TRBV6-5 | TGTGCCAGCAGTACCACACAGGGGACTGGAGAAAAACTGTTTTTT | CASSTTQGTGEKLFF
- | TRBJ2-2 | TRBD2 | TRBV2 | TGTGCCAGCAGTGTAGCAAGCGGGAGTAGGGGCACCGGGGAGCTGTTTTTT | CASSVASGSRGTGELFF
- | TRBJ1-2 | TRBD1 | TRBV11-2 | TGTGCCAGCACCCCCGGCCTGGGACAGGGAAGGGGTGGCTACACCTTC | CASTPGLGQGRGGYTF
- | TRBJ2-1 | TRBD2 | TRBV28 | TGTGCCAGCAGTTTGACTAGCGGGAGTTCTGAGCAGTTCTTC | CASSLTSGSSEQFF
- | TRBJ2-1 | - | TRBV28 | TGTGCCAGCAGTGTTCAGGGAAACTACAATGAGCAGTTCTTC | CASSVQGNYNEQFF
- | TRBJ2-7 | TRBD1 | TRBV6-6 | TGTGCCAGCAGCCACACCGGGACAGGGAATACCGAGCAGTACTTC | CASSHTGTGNTEQYF
- | TRBJ2-3 | TRBD1 | TRBV18 | TGTGCCAGCTCTCGGACAGGGGAGACAGATACGCAGTATTTT | CASSRTGETDTQYF
- | TRBJ1-5 | - | TRBV2 | TGTGCCAGCAGTTCAGGGTTGGATCAGCCCCAGCATTTT | CASSSGLDQPQHF
- | TRBJ2-1 | - | TRBV3-1/TRBV3-2 | TGTGCCAGCAGCCAAGAAGGGGGAACCAATGAGCAGTTCTTC | CASSQEGGTNEQFF
- | TRBJ2-7 | TRBD2 | TRBV7-2 | TGTGCCAGCAGCTTAGCAATCAGCGGGAGGGCCTCTTACGAGCAGTACTTC | CASSLAISGRASYEQYF
- | TRBJ2-1 | TRBD1 | TRBV4-2 | TGTGCCAGCAGCCACGGGACAGACTACAATGAGCAGTTCTTC | CASSHGTDYNEQFF
- | TRBJ2-7 | - | TRBV9 | TGTGCCAGCAGCGTAGTTAGGAGACTAGGTGGCGGGGTCCTGCTGGGGGAGCAGTACTTC | CASSVVRRLGGGVLLGEQYF
- | TRBJ1-1 | - | TRBV2 | TGTGCCAGCACTACCCAGGGGAACACTGAAGCTTTCTTT | CASTTQGNTEAFF
- | TRBJ2-1 | - | TRBV19 | TGTGCCAGTAAGGGGGACCCCCATGAGCAGTTCTTC | CASKGDPHEQFF
few | TRBJ2-7 | TRBD2 | TRBV7-9 | TGTGCCAGCAGCACTAGCGAGCTAGTCTACGAGCAGTACTTC | CASSTSELVYEQYF
- | TRBJ2-7 | - | TRBV7-2 | TGTGCCAGCAGCTTAAGTAGCTCCTACGAGCAGTACTTC | CASSLSSSYEQYF
- | TRBJ2-3 | TRBD1 | TRBV5-1 | TGCGCCAGCAGCTTGCAAGGACAGGGGGCGGCGGATACGCAGTATTTT | CASSLQGQGAADTQYF
- | TRBJ2-7 | - | TRBV9 | TGTGCCAGCAGCGTCCGGACATTCGAGCAGTACTTC | CASSVRTFEQYF
- | TRBJ2-4 | - | TRBV27 | TGTGCCAGCAGTAGTTTACTAGGACAAAACATTCAGTACTTC | CASSSLLGQNIQYF
- | TRBJ1-2 | - | TRBV19 | TGTGCCAGTAGCCACAGGGTGGAGGACTATGGCTACACCTTC | CASSHRVEDYGYTF
few | TRBJ2-2 | - | TRBV9 | TGTGCCAGCAGCCATTACACCGGGGAGCTGTTTTTT | CASSHYTGELFF
- | TRBJ2-7 | - | TRBV6-5 | TGTGCCAGCAGCGACAGCTTCGAACTTAACGAGCAGTACTTC | CASSDSFELNEQYF
- | TRBJ1-2 | - | TRBV21-1 | TGTGCCAGCAGCTCCCAGGGTTATGGCTACACCTTC | CASSSQGYGYTF
- | TRBJ1-5 | TRBD1 | TRBV28 | TGTGCCAGCAGTTCCCTACCACGGACAGGGTTAAATCAGCCCCAGCATTTT | CASSSLPRTGLNQPQHF
- | TRBJ2-5 | - | TRBV29-1 | TGCAGCGTTGGGGAGACTAAAGAGACCCAGTACTTC | CSVGETKETQYF
- | TRBJ2-7 | TRBD2 | TRBV7-2 | TGTGCCAGCAGCCCTAGCGGGACATACTCCTACGAGCAGTACTTC | CASSPSGTYSYEQYF
- | TRBJ2-5 | - | TRBV11-1 | TGTGCCAGCAGCCGACGGGGTGGGCAAGAGACCCAGTACTTC | CASSRRGGQETQYF
- | TRBJ2-2 | - | TRBV6-2/TRBV6-3 | TGTGCCAGCAGTTACGTGGCAGGGTTCGGGGAGCTGTTTTTT | CASSYVAGFGELFF
few | TRBJ1-2 | - | TRBV7-9 | TGTGCCAGCAGCTCATTCTCCCAAAAAGGGGATGGCTACACCTTC | CASSSFSQKGDGYTF
- | TRBJ2-1 | TRBD2 | TRBV27 | TGTGCCAGCAGCCTAACAAGCGGGGGGCTAAATAGGGAGCAGTTCTTC | CASSLTSGGLNREQFF
- | TRBJ2-5 | TRBD2 | TRBV11-2 | TGTGCCAGCAGCTTAGCCTCCGGGAGGGCCGTAGAGACCCAGTACTTC | CASSLASGRAVETQYF
- | TRBJ2-7 | TRBD2 | TRBV28 | TGTGCCAGCAGGACCCCCGGGACTAGCGGTCCCAATTCCTACGAGCAGTACTTC | CASRTPGTSGPNSYEQYF
few | TRBJ2-1 | - | TRBV12-3/TRBV12-4 | TGTGCCAGCAGCCGAACAGGCTACAATGAGCAGTTCTTC | CASSRTGYNEQFF
- | TRBJ2-7 | - | TRBV5-4 | TGTGCCAGCAGCTTACGAACTAGCCCCAAAGGCAGCCACGAGCAGTACTTC | CASSLRTSPKGSHEQYF
- | TRBJ2-7 | - | TRBV6-2/TRBV6-3 | TGTGCCAGCAGTCCCGGATCAGGGTTAAGGTACGAGCAGTACTTC | CASSPGSGLRYEQYF
- | TRBJ1-2 | TRBD1 | TRBV27 | TGTGCCAGCAGTCCTAGTCCCGGGACAGGGTTCTCTGGCTACACCTTC | CASSPSPGTGFSGYTF
- | TRBJ1-1 | - | TRBV19 | TGTGCCAGTAGTATAGGGGCCCAGCCGTTCACTGAAGCTTTCTTT | CASSIGAQPFTEAFF
- | TRBJ2-5 | TRBD2 | TRBV11-2 | TGTGCCAGCAGCTTTTTCAGCGGGAGTGAGACCCAGTACTTC | CASSFFSGSETQYF
- | TRBJ2-1 | - | TRBV6-1 | TGTGCCAGCAGTGACAGCGGCACGGTATACGTGCAGTTCTTC | CASSDSGTVYVQFF
- | TRBJ2-2 | - | TRBV2 | TGTGCCAGCAGTGAGTTAGTCCACACCGGGGAGCTGTTTTTT | CASSELVHTGELFF
once | TRBJ2-2 | TRBD2 | TRBV12-5 | TGTGCTAGTGGTTTGCAACGTATTAGCGGGAGCACCGGGGAGCTGTTTTTT | CASGLQRISGSTGELFF
- | TRBJ1-2 | TRBD1 | TRBV6-5 | TGTGCCAGCAGCCGACAGGGTTTGGGATACACCTTC | CASSRQGLGYTF
few | TRBJ2-1 | TRBD2 | TRBV10-3 | TGTGCCATCAGTGAGTCGTGGGGCGGGAGAGGGAATGAGCAGTTCTTC | CAISESWGGRGNEQFF